This T cell receptor beta chain derives from a study of T cell responses to AZD1222 COVID-19 vaccine. Only in-frame clones appear in the TCRdb table, and some are missing; sequencing was by immunoSEQ multiplex PCR. This table holds 70,000 to 95,000 clones, 85% to 90% found once. With respect to this clone: Its antigen is still unknown.

The CDR3 covers 13 residues. V was trimmed by 4 bases and J by 3 bases, leaving 7 bases between them. Germline-derived CDR1 and CDR2 are LGHDT and YNNKEL (reference sequence). Study findings and constraints: Donors were mostly white British, more females; clonal diversity possibly underestimated. Following two doses of AZD1222, Spike-specific TCR breadth and depth rose.

Sequencing used peripheral blood, obtained on day 0 of MenACWY control vaccination. The receptor was derived from an adult in good health. V and J are TRBV3-1 (or the pseudogene TRBV3-2) and TRBJ1-5; D is uncertain. The CDR3 here is CASSLGLNQPQHF. CDR3 nucleotide sequence: TGTGCCAGCAGCCTAGGACTCAATCAGCCCCAGCATTTT.